This T cell receptor beta chain was recovered during a study of control samples from healthy donors and cancer patients. Germline V gene lookup returns CDR1 SGHDN and CDR2 FVKESK. The CDR3 loop spans 14 amino acids. Trimming left V 3 bases short and J 2 bases short, with 9 bases between. Sequencing was performed with immunoSEQ multiplex PCR; in TCRdb, only in-frame clones are kept and a portion is missing. The sample contains around 120,000 clones, 88% of which appear only once. The origin of this receptor is a woman in her seventies in good health. Sequenced material: blood. The chain joins TRBV14 to TRBJ2-3; D is perhaps TRBD2 (5 bases). In nucleotides, the CDR3 is TGTGCCAGCAGCCAGCGGGCAATCACAGATACGCAGTATTTT. Translated, it gives CASSQRAITDTQYF.